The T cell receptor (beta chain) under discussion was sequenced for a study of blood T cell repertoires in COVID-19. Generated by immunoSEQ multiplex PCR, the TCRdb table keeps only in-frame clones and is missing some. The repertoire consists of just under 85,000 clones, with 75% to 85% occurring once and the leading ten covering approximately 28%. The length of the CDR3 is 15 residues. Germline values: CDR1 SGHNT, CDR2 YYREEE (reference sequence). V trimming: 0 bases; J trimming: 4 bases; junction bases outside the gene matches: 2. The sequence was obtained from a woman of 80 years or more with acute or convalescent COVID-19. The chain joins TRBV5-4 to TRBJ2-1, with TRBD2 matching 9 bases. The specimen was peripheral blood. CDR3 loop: CASSLGLADYNEQFF. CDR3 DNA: TGTGCCAGCAGCTTGGGACTAGCGGATTACAATGAGCAGTTCTTC. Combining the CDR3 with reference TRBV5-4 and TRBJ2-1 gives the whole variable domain ETGVTQSPTHLIKTRGQQVTLRCSSQSGHNTVSWYQQALGQGPQFIFQYYREEENGRGNFPPRFSGLQFPNYSSELNVNALELDDSALYLCASSLGLADYNEQFFGPGTRLTVL.